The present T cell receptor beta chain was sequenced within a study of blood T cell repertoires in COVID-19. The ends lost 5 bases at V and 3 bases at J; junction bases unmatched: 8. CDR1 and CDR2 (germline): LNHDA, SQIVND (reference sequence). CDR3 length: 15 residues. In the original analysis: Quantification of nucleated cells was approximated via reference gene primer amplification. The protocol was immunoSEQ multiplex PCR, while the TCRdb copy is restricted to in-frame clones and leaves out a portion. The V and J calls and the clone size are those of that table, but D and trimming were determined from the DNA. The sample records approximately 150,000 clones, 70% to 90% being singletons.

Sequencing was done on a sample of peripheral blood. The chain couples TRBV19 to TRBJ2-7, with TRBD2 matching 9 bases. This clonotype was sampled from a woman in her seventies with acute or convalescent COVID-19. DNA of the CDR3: TGTGCCAGTAGTGTCGCGGGGGGGCCTGTCTACGAGCAGTACTTC. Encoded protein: CASSVAGGPVYEQYF.